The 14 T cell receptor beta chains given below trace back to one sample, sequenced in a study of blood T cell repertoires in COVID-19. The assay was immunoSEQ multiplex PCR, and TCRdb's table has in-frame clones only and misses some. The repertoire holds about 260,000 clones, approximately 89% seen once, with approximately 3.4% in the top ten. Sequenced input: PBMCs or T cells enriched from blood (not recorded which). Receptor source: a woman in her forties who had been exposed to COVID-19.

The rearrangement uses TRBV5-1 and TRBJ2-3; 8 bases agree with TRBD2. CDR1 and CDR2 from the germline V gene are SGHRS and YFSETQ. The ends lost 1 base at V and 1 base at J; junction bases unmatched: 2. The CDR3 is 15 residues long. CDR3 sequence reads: CASSLRSGGTDTQYF. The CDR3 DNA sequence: TGCGCCAGCAGCTTGCGTAGCGGGGGCACAGATACGCAGTATTTT.

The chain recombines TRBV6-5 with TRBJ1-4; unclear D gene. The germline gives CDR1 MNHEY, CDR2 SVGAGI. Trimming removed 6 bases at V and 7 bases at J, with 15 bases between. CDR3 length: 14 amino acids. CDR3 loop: CASRSTVRGEKLFF. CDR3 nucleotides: TGTGCCAGCAGGTCGACGGTGCGCGGTGAAAAACTGTTTTTT.

The DNA for the CDR3 is TGTGCCAGCAGTTACGATAGCGATGAGCAGTTCTTC. It specifies CASSYDSDEQFF. This sequence joins TRBV6-5 and TRBJ2-1; perhaps TRBD2 as D (5 bases). From germline, CDR1 is MNHEY and CDR2 SVGAGI. This CDR3 region has 12 residues. Deletions cut 2 bases from V and 8 bases from J, with 7 bases between.

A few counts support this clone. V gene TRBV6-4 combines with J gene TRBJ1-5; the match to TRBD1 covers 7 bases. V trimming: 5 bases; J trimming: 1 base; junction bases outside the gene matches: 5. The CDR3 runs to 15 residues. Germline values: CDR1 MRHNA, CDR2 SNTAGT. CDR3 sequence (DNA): TGTGCCAGCAGTCCCCAGGGGGGAAGCAATCAGCCCCAGCATTTT. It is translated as CASSPQGGSNQPQHF.

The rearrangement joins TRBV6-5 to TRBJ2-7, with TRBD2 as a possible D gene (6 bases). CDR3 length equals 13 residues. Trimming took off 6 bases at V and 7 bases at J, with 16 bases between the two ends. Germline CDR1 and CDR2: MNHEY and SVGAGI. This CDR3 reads CASSPREAGEQYV. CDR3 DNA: TGTGCCAGCAGCCCGAGGGAGGCGGGAGAGCAGTACGTC.

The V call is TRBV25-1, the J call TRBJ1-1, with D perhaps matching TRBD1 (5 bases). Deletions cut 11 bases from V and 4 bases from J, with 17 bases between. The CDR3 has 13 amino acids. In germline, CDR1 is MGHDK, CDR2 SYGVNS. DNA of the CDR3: TGTGCCGCCCATGGGGGACTCGGCACTGAAGCTTTCTTT. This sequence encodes CAAHGGLGTEAFF.

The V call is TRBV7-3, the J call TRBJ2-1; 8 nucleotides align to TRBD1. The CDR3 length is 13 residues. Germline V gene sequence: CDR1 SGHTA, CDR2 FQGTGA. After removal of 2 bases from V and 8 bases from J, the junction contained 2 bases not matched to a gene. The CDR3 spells CASSLGQGDEQFF. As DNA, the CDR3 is TGTGCCAGCAGCTTAGGACAGGGCGATGAGCAGTTCTTC.

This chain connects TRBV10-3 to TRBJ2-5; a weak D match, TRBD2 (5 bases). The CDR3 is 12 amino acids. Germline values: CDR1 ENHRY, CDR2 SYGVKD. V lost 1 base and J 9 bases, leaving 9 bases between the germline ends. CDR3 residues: CAISEYTEAQYF. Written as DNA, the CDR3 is TGTGCCATCAGTGAGTACACGGAGGCCCAGTACTTC.

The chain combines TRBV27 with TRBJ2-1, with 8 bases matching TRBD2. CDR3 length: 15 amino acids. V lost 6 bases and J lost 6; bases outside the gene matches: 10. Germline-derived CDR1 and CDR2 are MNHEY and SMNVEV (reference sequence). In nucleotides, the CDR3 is TGTGCCAGCAGCCGGACTAGTCGGGGGGGCAATGAGCAGTTCTTC. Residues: CASSRTSRGGNEQFF.

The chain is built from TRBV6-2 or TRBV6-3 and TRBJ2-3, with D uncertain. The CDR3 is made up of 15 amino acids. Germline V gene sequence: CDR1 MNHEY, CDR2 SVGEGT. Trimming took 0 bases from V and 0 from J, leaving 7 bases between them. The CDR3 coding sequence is TGTGCCAGCAGTTACTCGATAGTTAGCACAGATACGCAGTATTTT. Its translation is CASSYSIVSTDTQYF.

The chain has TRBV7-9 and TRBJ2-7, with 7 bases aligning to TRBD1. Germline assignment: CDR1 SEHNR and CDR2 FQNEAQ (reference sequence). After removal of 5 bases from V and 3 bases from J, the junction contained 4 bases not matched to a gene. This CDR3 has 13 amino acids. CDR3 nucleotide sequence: TGTGCCAGCAGCAACAGGGGAAACTACGAGCAGTACGTC. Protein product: CASSNRGNYEQYV.

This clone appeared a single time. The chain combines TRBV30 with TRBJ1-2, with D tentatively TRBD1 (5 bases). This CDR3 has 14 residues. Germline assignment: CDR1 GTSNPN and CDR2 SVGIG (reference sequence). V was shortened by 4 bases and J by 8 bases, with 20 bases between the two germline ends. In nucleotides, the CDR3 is TGTGCCTGGAAAGGTTTTTGGGGGGGAGGCGGCTACACCTTC. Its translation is CAWKGFWGGGGYTF.

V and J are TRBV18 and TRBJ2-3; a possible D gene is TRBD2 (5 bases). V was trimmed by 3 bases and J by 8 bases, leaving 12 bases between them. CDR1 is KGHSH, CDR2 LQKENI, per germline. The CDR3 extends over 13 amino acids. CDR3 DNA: TGTGCCAGCTCACCCCAAGGACTCTCTACGCAGTATTTT. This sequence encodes CASSPQGLSTQYF. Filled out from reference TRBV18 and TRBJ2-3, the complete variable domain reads NAGVMQNPRHLVRRRGQEARLRCSPMKGHSHVYWYRQLPEEGLKFMVYLQKENIIDESGMPKERFSAEFPKEGPSILRIQQVVRGDSAAYFCASSPQGLSTQYFGPGTRLTVL.

The CDR3 region is CASSEGRGDYGYTF. CDR3 DNA: TGTGCCAGCAGTGAAGGTCGGGGGGACTATGGCTACACCTTC. The V and J genes are TRBV2 and TRBJ1-2; tentative D call: TRBD1 (5 bases). This CDR3 spans 14 amino acids. Trimming removed 1 base at V and 3 bases at J, with 9 bases between. Germline V gives CDR1 SNHLY, CDR2 FYNNEI. Combining the CDR3 with reference TRBV2 and TRBJ1-2 gives the whole variable domain EPEVTQTPSHQVTQMGQEVILRCVPISNHLYFYWYRQILGQKVEFLVSFYNNEISEKSEIFDDQFSVERPDGSNFTLKIRSTKLEDSAMYFCASSEGRGDYGYTFGSGTRLTVV.